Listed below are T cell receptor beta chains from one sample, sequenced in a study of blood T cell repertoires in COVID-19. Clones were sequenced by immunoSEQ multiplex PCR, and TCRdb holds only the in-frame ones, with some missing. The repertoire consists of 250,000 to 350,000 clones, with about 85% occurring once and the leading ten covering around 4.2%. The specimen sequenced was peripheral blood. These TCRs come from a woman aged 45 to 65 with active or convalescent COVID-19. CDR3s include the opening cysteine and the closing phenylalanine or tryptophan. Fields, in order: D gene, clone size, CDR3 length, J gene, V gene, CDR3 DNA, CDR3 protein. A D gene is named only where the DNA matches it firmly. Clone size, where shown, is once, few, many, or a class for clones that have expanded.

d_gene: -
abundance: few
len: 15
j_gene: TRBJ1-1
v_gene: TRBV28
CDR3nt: TGTGCCAGCAGCCCCGAGACAGGAGGTAACACTGAAGCTTTCTTT
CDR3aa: CASSPETGGNTEAFF

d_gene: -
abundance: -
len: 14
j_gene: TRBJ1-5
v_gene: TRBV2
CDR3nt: TGTGCCAGCACCAGGGGTTATAGCAATCAGCCCCAGCATTTT
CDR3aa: CASTRGYSNQPQHF

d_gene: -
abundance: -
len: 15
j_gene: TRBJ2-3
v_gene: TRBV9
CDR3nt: TGTGCCAGCAGCGTAGACGTCAGGGCCACAGATACGCAGTATTTT
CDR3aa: CASSVDVRATDTQYF

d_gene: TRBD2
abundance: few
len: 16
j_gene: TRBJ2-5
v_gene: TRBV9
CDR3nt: TGTGCCAGCAGCGTAGAGGACGCGGGGGGACAAGAGACCCAGTACTTC
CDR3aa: CASSVEDAGGQETQYF

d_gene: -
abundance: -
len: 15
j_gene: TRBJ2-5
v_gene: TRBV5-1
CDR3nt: TGCGCCAGCAACTACGATCCCCTAAACCAAGAGACCCAGTACTTC
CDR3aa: CASNYDPLNQETQYF

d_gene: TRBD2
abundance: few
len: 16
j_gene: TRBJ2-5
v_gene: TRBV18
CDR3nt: TGTGCCAGCTCACCCATTAGCGGGAGCAGGGGAGAGACCCAGTACTTC
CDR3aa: CASSPISGSRGETQYF

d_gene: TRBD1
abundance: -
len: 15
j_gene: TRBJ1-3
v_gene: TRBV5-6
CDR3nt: TGTGCCAGCAGCCGGCCAGGGGGAACTGGAAACACCATATATTTT
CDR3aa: CASSRPGGTGNTIYF

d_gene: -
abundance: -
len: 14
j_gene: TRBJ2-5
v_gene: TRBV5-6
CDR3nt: TGTGCCAGCAGAAAGCGGGCGGGGCAAGAGACCCAGTACTTC
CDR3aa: CASRKRAGQETQYF

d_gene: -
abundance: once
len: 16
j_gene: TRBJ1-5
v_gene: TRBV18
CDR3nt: TGTGCCAGCTCACCCGGACAGAACATGGGCAATCAGCCCCAGCATTTT
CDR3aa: CASSPGQNMGNQPQHF

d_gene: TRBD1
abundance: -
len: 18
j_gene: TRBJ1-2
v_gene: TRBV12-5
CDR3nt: TGTGCTAGTGGTTTGGAACTGGGGGCCTGGGACAGGGACTATGGCTACACCTTC
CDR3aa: CASGLELGAWDRDYGYTF

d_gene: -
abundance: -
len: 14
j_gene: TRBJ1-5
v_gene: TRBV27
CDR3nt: TGTGCCACCAGACAGATTAATAGCAATCAGCCCCAGCATTTT
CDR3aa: CATRQINSNQPQHF

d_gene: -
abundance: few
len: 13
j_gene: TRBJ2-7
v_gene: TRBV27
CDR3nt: TGTGCCAGCAGGGACAGTGCCGACTACGAGCAGTACTTC
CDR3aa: CASRDSADYEQYF

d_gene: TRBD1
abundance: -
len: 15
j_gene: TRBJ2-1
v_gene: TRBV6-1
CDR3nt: TGTGCCAGCAGTGAGCCGGGACAGGGCCGCAATGAGCAGTTCTTC
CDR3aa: CASSEPGQGRNEQFF

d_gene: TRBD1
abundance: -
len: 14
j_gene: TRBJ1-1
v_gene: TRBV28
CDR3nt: TGTGCCAGCAGTTTAACCAGGGGGCAAACTGAAGCTTTCTTT
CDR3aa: CASSLTRGQTEAFF

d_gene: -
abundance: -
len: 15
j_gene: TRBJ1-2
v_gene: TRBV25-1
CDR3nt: TGTGCCAGCAGTGAACCTCCCCCCCGGGGAAATGGCTACACCTTC
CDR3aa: CASSEPPPRGNGYTF

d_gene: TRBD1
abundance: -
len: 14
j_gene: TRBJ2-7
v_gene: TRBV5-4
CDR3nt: TGTGCCAGCAGCTGGACAGGGGGCTCTGGCGAGCAGTACTTC
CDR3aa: CASSWTGGSGEQYF

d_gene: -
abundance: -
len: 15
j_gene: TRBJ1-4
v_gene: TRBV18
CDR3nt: TGTGCCAGCTCACGTTCGACACCAACTAATGAAAAACTGTTTTTT
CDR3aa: CASSRSTPTNEKLFF

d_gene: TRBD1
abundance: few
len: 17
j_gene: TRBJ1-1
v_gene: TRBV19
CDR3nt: TGTGCCAGTAGTACCCCATGGGGACAGGGAGGGAACACTGAAGCTTTCTTT
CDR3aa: CASSTPWGQGGNTEAFF

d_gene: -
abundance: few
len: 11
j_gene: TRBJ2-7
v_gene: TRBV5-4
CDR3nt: TGTGCCAGCAGCTTTAGGGGCGAGCAGTACTTC
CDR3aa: CASSFRGEQYF

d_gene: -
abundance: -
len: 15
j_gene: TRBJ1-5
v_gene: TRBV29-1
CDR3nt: TGCAGCGTTGAATTTCTGTGGAGGCAAAACCAGCCCCAGCATTTT
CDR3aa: CSVEFLWRQNQPQHF

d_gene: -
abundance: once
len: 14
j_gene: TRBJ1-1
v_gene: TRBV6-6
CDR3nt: TGTGCCAGCAGTTACTCCCGGGGAAACACTGAAGCTTTCTTT
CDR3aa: CASSYSRGNTEAFF

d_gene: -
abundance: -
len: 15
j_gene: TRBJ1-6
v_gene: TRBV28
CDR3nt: TGTGCCAGCAGTTTAACAGGGAAAGATAATTCACCCCTCCACTTT
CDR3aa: CASSLTGKDNSPLHF

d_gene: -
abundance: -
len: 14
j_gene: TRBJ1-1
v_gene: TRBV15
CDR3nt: TGTGCCACCAGCGACCGTCAGGGTTACACTGAAGCTTTCTTT
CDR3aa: CATSDRQGYTEAFF

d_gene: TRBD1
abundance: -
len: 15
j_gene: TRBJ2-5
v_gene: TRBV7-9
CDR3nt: TGTGCCAGCAGCTTAACACAGGGGGCGGGTGAGACCCAGTACTTC
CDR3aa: CASSLTQGAGETQYF